These T cell receptor beta chains were read from a single sample in a study of cytomegalovirus exposure and HLA in healthy donors. Measured with immunoSEQ multiplex PCR; TCRdb has only the in-frame clones, and not every one. The sample records tens of thousands of clones, about half being singletons. What was sequenced was PBMCs. The receptor source for this set is a woman in her forties in good health and CMV-seropositive. Each CDR3 is given with its conserved first and last residue. The D gene is left open where the match is weak. Expanded clones are given a class, and other clones once, few, many or no size at all.

TRBJ2-1 few TRBV6-4 TRBD2 CASSDRTLAGYNEQFF TGTGCCAGCAGTGACCGAACGCTAGCGGGATACAATGAGCAGTTCTTC
TRBJ2-2 . TRBV5-4 TRBD1 CASSLPPGTGVTGELFF TGTGCCAGCAGCTTGCCCCCCGGGACAGGGGTTACCGGGGAGCTGTTTTTT
TRBJ2-5 . TRBV5-1 TRBD1 CASSLEGQGKETQYF TGCGCCAGCAGCTTGGAGGGACAGGGTAAAGAGACCCAGTACTTC
TRBJ1-1 few TRBV30 . CARQKTDFGVTEAFF TGTGCCAGACAAAAAACGGACTTTGGAGTCACCGAAGCTTTCTTT
TRBJ2-2 . TRBV25-1 TRBD2 CASSATSGENAGELFF TGTGCCAGCAGTGCCACTAGCGGGGAAAATGCCGGGGAGCTGTTTTTT
TRBJ1-4 . TRBV25-1 . CASSGQNRALNEKLFF TGTGCCAGCAGTGGCCAAAACAGGGCATTGAATGAAAAACTGTTTTTT
TRBJ1-4 . TRBV2 . CASRWGQIEKLFF TGTGCCAGCAGATGGGGGCAGATTGAAAAACTGTTTTTT
TRBJ2-7 . TRBV2 TRBD2 CASSEVRGGAYEQYF TGTGCCAGCAGTGAAGTGCGGGGGGGAGCCTACGAGCAGTACTTC
TRBJ2-7 . TRBV5-6 . CASSPGPDFYEQYF TGTGCCAGCAGCCCAGGGCCAGACTTTTACGAGCAGTACTTC
TRBJ2-1 few TRBV28 . CASGQSPYNEQFF TGTGCCAGCGGTCAGTCACCCTACAATGAGCAGTTCTTC
TRBJ2-7 . TRBV4-2 TRBD2 CASSQRTSGGYMEQYF TGTGCCAGCAGCCAAAGGACTAGCGGGGGTTATATGGAGCAGTACTTC
TRBJ1-3 . TRBV15 TRBD1 CATSRRGRGNTIYF TGTGCCACCAGCAGGAGGGGGCGAGGAAACACCATATATTTT
TRBJ2-7 . TRBV11-2 . CASSPGRNSYEQYF TGTGCCAGCAGCCCAGGGCGGAATTCCTACGAGCAGTACTTC
TRBJ1-5 . TRBV18 . CASSPSDTRPQHF TGTGCCAGCTCACCTTCGGACACGAGGCCCCAGCATTTT
TRBJ2-7 once TRBV10-1 . CASSELQPQYF TGCGCCAGCAGTGAGTTACAGCCTCAGTACTTC
TRBJ2-3 few TRBV7-3 . CASSFLGATDTQYF TGTGCCAGCAGCTTTTTGGGAGCCACAGATACGCAGTATTTT
TRBJ1-3 . TRBV2 TRBD1 CASSRRDSNSGNTIYF TGTGCCAGTAGTCGTAGGGACAGTAACTCTGGAAACACCATATATTTT
TRBJ1-1 . TRBV7-9 . CASSLDTLNTEAFF TGTGCCAGCAGCTTAGACACACTGAACACTGAAGCTTTCTTT
TRBJ1-1 . TRBV7-2 . CASSFRGMNTEAFF TGTGCCAGCAGCTTCAGGGGTATGAACACTGAAGCTTTCTTT
TRBJ1-2 . TRBV6-5 . CASSFGGNYGYTF TGTGCCAGCAGTTTCGGGGGAAACTATGGCTACACCTTC
TRBJ2-7 . TRBV6-1 TRBD2 CASSSTSGGATEQYF TGTGCCAGCAGTTCGACTAGCGGGGGGGCCACCGAGCAGTACTTC
TRBJ1-2 few TRBV28 TRBD1 CASSHGDRAYGYTF TGTGCCAGCAGTCACGGGGACAGGGCTTATGGCTACACCTTC
TRBJ2-3 . TRBV15 . CATSRGTTGPDTQYF TGTGCCACCAGCAGAGGGACGACAGGCCCCGATACGCAGTATTTT
TRBJ2-7 . TRBV28 TRBD2 CASSSPAGGPRMSSYEQYF TGTGCCAGCAGTTCTCCAGCGGGGGGGCCCCGAATGAGCTCCTACGAGCAGTACTTC
TRBJ1-2 . TRBV5-4 . CASSLSLPANYGYTF TGTGCCAGCAGCTTGAGTCTCCCAGCTAACTATGGCTACACCTTC
TRBJ2-7 medium-sized TRBV14 . CASSQDYLGEQYF TGTGCCAGCAGCCAGGACTATCTAGGAGAGCAGTACTTC
TRBJ2-7 few TRBV5-6 TRBD1 CASSPLQGRTGEQYF TGTGCCAGCAGCCCGCTACAGGGGCGAACTGGCGAGCAGTACTTC
TRBJ2-7 . TRBV30 . CAWSVLGQGGYEQYF TGTGCCTGGAGTGTACTAGGGCAGGGGGGCTACGAGCAGTACTTC
TRBJ1-2 once TRBV2 TRBD1 CASSGDRGLYGYTF TGTGCCAGCAGTGGGGACAGGGGCCTCTATGGCTACACCTTC
TRBJ2-7 . TRBV5-6 . CASSYRQDYEQYF TGTGCCAGCAGCTATAGACAAGACTACGAGCAGTACTTC
TRBJ1-1 . TRBV7-9 TRBD1 CASSLFGGGTTEAFF TGTGCCAGCAGCTTATTTGGAGGGGGCACCACTGAAGCTTTCTTT
TRBJ1-1 once TRBV19 . CATTLRNTEAFF TGTGCCACGACTTTAAGGAACACTGAAGCTTTCTTT
TRBJ1-4 . TRBV15 . CATSSRGNEKLFF TGTGCCACCAGCAGCAGAGGAAATGAAAAACTGTTTTTT
TRBJ2-2 few TRBV7-9 . CASSLTYNTGELFF TGTGCCAGCAGCTTAACATACAACACCGGGGAGCTGTTTTTT
TRBJ2-7 . TRBV9 TRBD2 CASSPQWSGGYEQYF TGTGCCAGCAGCCCCCAGTGGAGCGGGGGGTACGAGCAGTACTTC
TRBJ2-1 . TRBV9 TRBD2 CASSVGQRGEHNEQFF TGTGCCAGCAGCGTAGGACAGCGGGGGGAACACAATGAGCAGTTCTTC
TRBJ2-1 medium-sized TRBV7-9 . CASSRDRDLHNEQFF TGTGCCAGCAGCCGCGACAGGGACTTACACAATGAGCAGTTCTTC
TRBJ1-5 few TRBV2 TRBD1 CASNQDRGPNQPQHF TGTGCCAGCAACCAGGACAGGGGGCCTAATCAGCCCCAGCATTTT
TRBJ2-5 . TRBV9 . CASSAGGETQYF TGTGCCAGCAGCGCCGGCGGGGAGACCCAGTACTTC
TRBJ2-7 . TRBV5-4 . CASSPLGGGLSYEQYF TGTGCCAGCAGCCCCTTAGGGGGGGGCCTCTCCTACGAGCAGTACTTC
TRBJ2-7 . TRBV5-4 . CASSLISPNTYEQYF TGTGCCAGCAGCTTGATAAGCCCCAATACCTACGAGCAGTACTTC
TRBJ2-7 once TRBV5-1 TRBD2 CASSLGGGRDYEQYF TGCGCCAGCAGCTTGGGGGGAGGGCGGGACTACGAGCAGTACTTC
TRBJ1-2 . TRBV6-5 TRBD1 CASSYTGTGNYGYTF TGTGCCAGCAGTTACACCGGGACAGGGAACTATGGCTACACCTTC
TRBJ2-7 . TRBV9 TRBD2 CASSAGGVLSYEQYF TGTGCCAGCAGCGCTGGGGGGGTCCTATCCTACGAGCAGTACTTC
TRBJ2-2 . TRBV30 . CAWGSLQGDGELFF TGTGCCTGGGGGTCGCTACAGGGCGACGGGGAGCTGTTTTTT
TRBJ2-2 few TRBV4-2 . CASSQDRGPGELFF TGTGCCAGCAGCCAAGACAGGGGACCCGGGGAGCTGTTTTTT